The 14 T cell receptor beta chains listed next were all sequenced from one sample in a study of blood T cell repertoires in COVID-19. The repertoire was sequenced with immunoSEQ multiplex PCR; TCRdb's copy has only in-frame clones and lacks some. The sample carries hundreds of thousands of clones, approximately 90% recorded once. The sequenced sample consisted of PBMCs or T cells enriched from blood (not recorded which). These receptors were obtained from a man aged 30 to 45 who had recovered from COVID-19.

In DNA, the CDR3 is TGTGCCAGCAGCCTAGCGGGAGGGCATTACAATGAGCAGTTCTTC. Translated: CASSLAGGHYNEQFF. This rearrangement joins TRBV11-2 to TRBJ2-1, with 12 positions matching TRBD2. Germline V gives CDR1 SGHAT, CDR2 FQNNGV. The CDR3 has 15 residues. With V trimmed by 5 bases and J by 4 bases, 3 bases remained unmatched.

The rearrangement joins TRBV18 to TRBJ1-1; tentatively, D is TRBD1 (5 bases). CDR1 and CDR2 from the germline V gene are KGHSH and LQKENI. Trimming cost V 5 bases and J 6 bases, with 10 bases left between them. The length of the CDR3 is 12 residues. CDR3: CASSGRGPEAFF. The CDR3 region has the DNA TGTGCCAGCTCAGGAAGGGGCCCTGAAGCTTTCTTT.

The genes are TRBV5-1 and TRBJ1-1, with a tentative D call TRBD1 (6 bases). The V gene's germline CDR1 is SGHRS and CDR2 YFSETQ. This CDR3 is built from 15 residues. Trimming removed 0 bases at V and 4 bases at J, with 13 bases between. Here the CDR3 reads CASSLATGIGTEAFF. The CDR3 DNA follows: TGCGCCAGCAGCTTGGCCACAGGGATCGGCACTGAAGCTTTCTTT.

This clone has only one observation. This chain links TRBV7-7 with TRBJ2-5; 11 nucleotides line up with TRBD2. CDR3 length equals 15 residues. The V gene's germline CDR1 is SSHAT and CDR2 FNYEAQ (reference sequence). The CDR3 loop is CASGRGLAPQETQYF. The CDR3 DNA reads as TGTGCTAGCGGGAGGGGACTAGCGCCTCAAGAGACCCAGTACTTC.

This clone has a single count. The V and J genes are TRBV13 and TRBJ1-4; no firm D call. This CDR3 region has 12 residues. The V gene's germline CDR1 is PRHDT and CDR2 FYEKMQ (reference sequence). V was shortened by 5 bases and J by 8 bases, with 9 bases between the two germline ends. The chain's CDR3 is CASSTRSEKLFF. In DNA form, the CDR3 reads TGTGCCAGCAGCACCCGGAGCGAAAAACTGTTTTTT.

This rearrangement joins TRBV27 to TRBJ1-1, with TRBD1 identical over 9 bases. Per germline, CDR1 MNHEY and CDR2 SMNVEV (reference sequence). The CDR3 is made up of 15 amino acids. With 2 bases clipped from V and 1 base from J, the junction kept 2 bases outside the gene matches. CDR3 loop: CASSLRQGGNTEAFF. CDR3 in DNA: TGTGCCAGCAGTTTACGACAGGGGGGGAACACTGAAGCTTTCTTT.

This sequence joins TRBV7-9 and TRBJ1-1, with D unresolved. The ends were cut back, 3 bases at V and 0 bases at J, with 11 bases in the middle. Per the germline V gene, CDR1 is SEHNR and CDR2 is FQNEAQ (reference sequence). The CDR3 contains 15 residues. CDR3 in amino acids: CASSFSTLLNTEAFF. The CDR3 region has the DNA TGTGCCAGCAGCTTTTCAACATTATTGAACACTGAAGCTTTCTTT.

This chain connects TRBV5-4 to TRBJ1-4, with 7 bases identical to TRBD1. J gave up 5 bases and V 4 bases, and 8 bases lay outside the gene matches. The CDR3 has 15 residues. Germline V gene data show CDR1 as SGHNT and CDR2 as YYREEE (reference sequence). CDR3 residues: CASSRGLTGNEKLFF. CDR3 nucleotide sequence: TGTGCCAGCAGCCGGGGGCTGACAGGGAATGAAAAACTGTTTTTT.

In its sample, this clone was seen a few times. V gene TRBV6-4 combines with J gene TRBJ2-3, with no clear D. CDR1 is MRHNA and CDR2 is SNTAGT in the germline V gene. The CDR3 has 13 residues. V was trimmed by 6 bases and J by 2 bases, leaving 9 bases between them. As DNA, the CDR3 is TGTGCCAGCAGCCCAGGCGACACAGATACGCAGTATTTT. It translates to CASSPGDTDTQYF.

This chain joins TRBV10-3 and TRBJ1-6; D is ambiguous. Between the trimmed V and J ends, which lost 3 bases and 8 bases, there was a span of 17 bases. Per germline, CDR1 ENHRY and CDR2 SYGVKD. The CDR3 is 16 amino acids. The CDR3 region has the DNA TGTGCCATCAGTGACGCGGCCCTACTCCCGGATTCACCCCTCCACTTT. It specifies CAISDAALLPDSPLHF.

The chain is built from TRBV28 and TRBJ2-1, with 10 bases identical to TRBD2. Germline trimming cut 4 bases from V and 8 bases from J; bases unmatched to any gene: 8. The CDR3 spans 15 residues. CDR1 and CDR2 (germline): MDHEN, SYDVKM. The CDR3 spells CASSSRSSGSHEQFF. Here the CDR3 DNA reads TGTGCCAGCAGTTCACGATCTAGCGGGAGCCATGAGCAGTTCTTC.

The rearrangement joins TRBV10-1 to TRBJ2-7; 8 bases are a match to TRBD2. The junction had 4 bases not matched to a gene; V was cut back by 6 bases and J by 3 bases. CDR1 and CDR2 from the germline V gene are WNHNN and SYGVQD (reference sequence). This CDR3 is 13 amino acids long. The CDR3 is CASSPAGVYEQYF. In DNA form, the CDR3 reads TGCGCCAGCAGCCCAGCGGGAGTCTACGAGCAGTACTTC.

The J gene is TRBJ2-2, the V gene TRBV10-3, with 8 bases that match TRBD2. The length of the CDR3 is 14 residues. Germline-derived CDR1 and CDR2 are ENHRY and SYGVKD. The V gene end was trimmed by 7 bases and the J gene end by 1 base; junction bases not matched to a gene: 2. The CDR3 region has the DNA TGTGCCATCATGGCGGGAGGGAACACCGGGGAGCTGTTTTTT. It specifies CAIMAGGNTGELFF.

The chain joins TRBV2 to TRBJ1-1; D uncertain. Germline assignment: CDR1 SNHLY and CDR2 FYNNEI. Trimming left V 7 bases short and J 6 bases short, with 18 bases between. The CDR3 sequence is 14 residues long. CDR3 DNA: TGTGCCAGCAATAGGACTCCCCGAGGCCCTGAAGCTTTCTTT. It specifies CASNRTPRGPEAFF.